Reported below is one TCR beta chain. The sample is drawn from a study of control samples from healthy donors and cancer patients. The table came from immunoSEQ multiplex PCR; TCRdb's copy has only in-frame clones and leaves some out. The sample lists about 130,000 clones, roughly 94% occurring once. The ends were cut back, 5 bases at V and 1 base at J, with 16 bases in the middle. Germline V CDR1 and CDR2: SGHTA, FQGNSA. The CDR3 sequence is 16 residues long. The clonotype comes from a man in his 60s with colorectal cancer. The rearrangement links TRBV7-2 to TRBJ2-3; maybe TRBD2 (7 bases). Specimen: PBMCs. CDR3 sequence: CASSDGGPAGTDTQYF. Here the CDR3 DNA reads TGTGCCAGCAGCGACGGGGGGCCCGCTGGCACAGATACGCAGTATTTT.